Following are 26 T cell receptor beta chains from one sample sequenced in a study of cytotoxic CD8 clonotypes in ibrutinib-treated CLL. Sequencing was performed with immunoSEQ multiplex PCR; in TCRdb, only in-frame clones are kept and a portion is missing. The sample shows more than 200,000 clones, around three quarters of them seen only once. The sequencing used PBMCs, collected after 24 months of ibrutinib treatment. These receptors came from a human donor with chronic lymphocytic leukemia.

The V call is TRBV28, the J call TRBJ2-7; D remains unclear. Trimming shortened V by 8 bases and J by 6 bases, and 29 bases separated the two germline ends. The CDR3 totals 17 residues. Germline CDR1 MDHEN, CDR2 SYDVKM. The CDR3 loop is CASCTSRPAVSCFEQYF. Written as DNA, the CDR3 is TGTGCCAGCTGTACTTCGCGACCGGCTGTATCTTGTTTCGAGCAGTACTTC.

The V gene is TRBV4-3, the J gene TRBJ2-5; D possibly corresponds to TRBD1 (7 bases). V lost 4 bases, J lost 4 bases, and 10 bases lay in between. The CDR3 is 13 amino acids. Per germline, CDR1 LGHNA and CDR2 YSLEER. In DNA form, the CDR3 reads TGCGCCAGCAGCCCAGGGGGGCGAGAGACCCAGTACTTC. The encoded protein is CASSPGGRETQYF.

Worth noting for this clone: One junction end does not reproduce the germline sequence, and a read error may be involved. V and J are TRBV7-2 and TRBJ2-7; D might be TRBD1 (7 bases). CDR1 is SGHTA and CDR2 is FQGNSA in the germline V gene. This CDR3 spans 15 amino acids. The CDR3 protein is CASSFEGGGSHEQYF. CDR3 coding DNA: TGTGCCAGCAGCTTCGAAGGAGGGGGCTCCCACGAGCAGTACTTC.

The rearrangement joins TRBV19 to TRBJ2-3; TRBD2 matches at 7 bases. J gave up 0 bases and V 6 bases, and 6 bases lay outside the gene matches. The CDR3 is made up of 15 amino acids. Germline CDR1 and CDR2: LNHDA and SQIVND (reference sequence). The CDR3 here is CASRPAGTSTDTQYF. CDR3 nucleotides: TGTGCCAGTAGGCCAGCGGGAACTAGCACAGATACGCAGTATTTT.

The chain is built from TRBV5-4 and TRBJ2-7; D ambiguous. In germline, CDR1 is SGHNT, CDR2 YYREEE (reference sequence). V lost 0 bases, J lost 4 bases, and 8 bases lay in between. The CDR3 extends over 13 amino acids. The CDR3 DNA sequence: TGTGCCAGCAGCTTGGATGACGGGTACGAGCAGTACTTC. Its protein product is CASSLDDGYEQYF.

This sequence joins TRBV29-1 and TRBJ2-7, with TRBD1 matching over 7 bases. V shed 6 bases, J shed 3 bases, and the junction held 8 bases outside the gene matches. The germline V gene has CDR1 SQVTM and CDR2 ANQGSEA. This CDR3 is 13 amino acids long. CDR3 sequence: CSVQGTAVYEQYF. In DNA, the CDR3 is TGCAGCGTCCAAGGGACAGCGGTCTACGAGCAGTACTTC.

The chain employs TRBV5-4 and TRBJ2-1; D is possibly TRBD1 (5 bases). Trimming removed 1 base at V and 5 bases at J, with 7 bases between. The germline V gene encodes CDR1 SGHNT and CDR2 YYREEE (reference sequence). The CDR3 totals 13 residues. The CDR3 sequence: CASSLMDNNEQFF. In DNA form, the CDR3 reads TGTGCCAGCAGCTTGATGGACAACAATGAGCAGTTCTTC.

V is TRBV27 and J is TRBJ2-7, with D possibly being TRBD1 (6 bases). The length of the CDR3 is 14 residues. Trimming removed 3 bases at V and 9 bases at J, with 18 bases between. Germline CDR1 and CDR2: MNHEY and SMNVEV (reference sequence). The CDR3 DNA reads TGTGCCAGCAGTTTGGTTGGTGGACAGCAAAGGCAGTACTTC. Translation gives CASSLVGGQQRQYF.

V and J are TRBV11-1 and TRBJ1-3, with D hard to call. This CDR3 has 15 amino acids. V lost 2 bases and J lost 0, with 8 bases in between. The germline V gene has CDR1 SGHAT and CDR2 FQDESV (reference sequence). In DNA, the CDR3 is TGTGCCAGCAGCTTAAGGGCGCGCTCTGGAAACACCATATATTTT. Its translation: CASSLRARSGNTIYF.

The chain is built from TRBV5-1 and TRBJ2-5, with 15 bases identical to TRBD2. Trimming took 3 bases from V and 1 from J; bases not matched to a gene: 1. This CDR3 spans 16 amino acids. Germline loops: CDR1 SGHRS, CDR2 YFSETQ. CDR3 nucleotides: TGCGCCAGCAGCTCGGGACTAGCGGGAGGCCAAGAGACCCAGTACTTC. This sequence encodes CASSSGLAGGQETQYF.

The CDR3 nucleotides read TGCGCCAGCAGTGGAATAGCGGGAGATGAGCAGTTCTTC. It translates to CASSGIAGDEQFF. This chain links TRBV5-1 with TRBJ2-1, with 9 positions matching TRBD2. The junction had 5 bases not matched to a gene; V was cut back by 5 bases and J by 8 bases. This CDR3 has 13 residues. The V gene's germline CDR1 is SGHRS and CDR2 YFSETQ.

This rearrangement joins TRBV5-4 to TRBJ2-1, with D uncertain. The CDR3 loop spans 12 amino acids. CDR1 and CDR2 (germline): SGHNT, YYREEE (reference sequence). The ends were cut back, 0 bases at V and 8 bases at J, with 6 bases in the middle. The CDR3 reads CASSLGVDEQFF. CDR3 in DNA: TGTGCCAGCAGCTTGGGAGTTGATGAGCAGTTCTTC.

The chain is built from TRBV5-4 and TRBJ2-7; D remains unclear. Germline V gene data show CDR1 as SGHNT and CDR2 as YYREEE (reference sequence). The CDR3 has 14 amino acids. Trimming stripped 1 base from V and 0 bases from J, with 8 bases between. The DNA of the CDR3 is TGTGCCAGCAGCTTGAGCCAGGCCTCCTACGAGCAGTACTTC. Protein sequence: CASSLSQASYEQYF. Together with reference TRBV5-4 and TRBJ2-7, the CDR3 gives the full variable domain: ETGVTQSPTHLIKTRGQQVTLRCSSQSGHNTVSWYQQALGQGPQFIFQYYREEENGRGNFPPRFSGLQFPNYSSELNVNALELDDSALYLCASSLSQASYEQYFGPGTRLTVT.

The chain combines TRBV11-2 with TRBJ2-5; D gene uncertain. V lost 3 bases and J 1 base, leaving 12 bases between the germline ends. CDR1 is SGHAT, CDR2 FQNNGV, per germline. CDR3 length equals 15 residues. The CDR3 DNA sequence: TGTGCCAGCAGCTTCAACCCCCCCTTCCAAGAGACCCAGTACTTC. This gives the protein CASSFNPPFQETQYF. Full variable domain (remainder filled in from reference TRBV11-2 and TRBJ2-5): EAGVAQSPRYKIIEKRQSVAFWCNPISGHATLYWYQQILGQGPKLLIQFQNNGVVDDSQLPKDRFSAERLKGVDSTLKIQPAKLEDSAVYLCASSFNPPFQETQYFGPGTRLLVL.

This rearrangement joins TRBV29-1 to TRBJ2-7; D possibly matches TRBD1 or TRBD2 (5 bases each). CDR1 and CDR2 from the germline V gene are SQVTM and ANQGSEA. This CDR3 comprises 12 residues. V was cut by 3 bases and J by 0 bases, with 6 bases left in between. The CDR3 nucleotides are TGCAGCGTTGAGGGGACCTCCTACGAGCAGTACTTC. It is translated as CSVEGTSYEQYF.

The chain has TRBV28 and TRBJ1-2; D gene unclear. CDR1 and CDR2 from the germline V gene are MDHEN and SYDVKM. This CDR3 contains 15 residues. V lost 3 bases to trimming and J lost 1 base, with 12 bases between them. The CDR3 reads CASSFSVDLNYGYTF. As DNA, the CDR3 is TGTGCCAGCAGTTTTTCGGTCGATCTTAACTATGGCTACACCTTC.

CDR3: CASRLPGGNEKLFF. In DNA, the CDR3 is TGTGCCAGCAGGCTCCCGGGAGGGAATGAAAAACTGTTTTTT. The chain combines TRBV28 with TRBJ1-4; no definite D call. The CDR3 totals 14 residues. The germline CDR1 and CDR2 sequences are MDHEN and SYDVKM. V shed 6 bases and J shed 5 bases, with 13 bases lying between them.

The chain employs TRBV5-1 and TRBJ2-1; D is undetermined. The V end was cut by 4 bases, the J end by 7 bases, with 9 bases between. Per germline, CDR1 SGHRS and CDR2 YFSETQ. There are 12 residues in the CDR3. The CDR3 DNA reads TGCGCCAGCAGCCTGGGTCATAATGAGCAGTTCTTC. Amino acids: CASSLGHNEQFF.

The rearrangement uses TRBV2 and TRBJ1-5; 8 bases line up with TRBD1. This CDR3 spans 14 amino acids. CDR1 is SNHLY and CDR2 is FYNNEI in the germline V gene. With 6 bases clipped from V and 6 bases from J, the junction kept 7 bases outside the gene matches. The CDR3 DNA sequence: TGTGCCAGCAGAAGGACAGGGCTAAGTCAGCCCCAGCATTTT. Its translation is CASRRTGLSQPQHF.

The genes are TRBV4-2 and TRBJ2-2; 7 positions match TRBD1. Germline V gene lookup returns CDR1 LGHNA and CDR2 YNFKEQ. The ends lost 4 bases at V and 3 bases at J; junction bases unmatched: 8. The CDR3 is 16 amino acids. The CDR3 coding sequence is TGTGCCAGCAGCCCCTCCGACAGGGTGGACACCGGGGAGCTGTTTTTT. Its protein product is CASSPSDRVDTGELFF.

This clone has only a few counts. The CDR3 sequence: CASSLLTGTITDTQYF. In DNA, the CDR3 is TGTGCCAGCAGCCTCCTGACAGGCACCATCACAGATACGCAGTATTTT. The chain has TRBV7-9 and TRBJ2-3; D might be TRBD1 (6 bases). V was trimmed by 5 bases and J by 2 bases, leaving 17 bases between them. The CDR3 consists of 16 residues. Germline lookup yields CDR1 SEHNR and CDR2 FQNEAQ (reference sequence).

This clone turned up a few times. The rearrangement uses TRBV11-2 and TRBJ1-2; 9 bases agree with TRBD1. This CDR3 comprises 14 residues. With 4 bases clipped from V and 4 bases from J, the junction kept 4 bases outside the gene matches. The germline V gene has CDR1 SGHAT and CDR2 FQNNGV. CDR3 DNA sequence: TGTGCCAGCAGCTCGGACAGGGGAGGCTATGGCTACACCTTC. Encoded protein: CASSSDRGGYGYTF.

The V gene is TRBV29-1, the J gene TRBJ1-4, with D unclear. CDR1 is SQVTM, CDR2 ANQGSEA, per germline. CDR3 length equals 15 residues. Deletions cut 5 bases from V and 0 bases from J, with 13 bases between. CDR3 in amino acids: CSVSPGLTTNEKLFF. CDR3 in DNA: TGCAGCGTTTCCCCGGGCCTAACAACTAATGAAAAACTGTTTTTT.

The chain combines TRBV7-2 with TRBJ2-7; 10 positions agree with TRBD1. Germline V lookup: CDR1 SGHTA, CDR2 FQGNSA. This CDR3 has 16 residues. J lost 2 bases, V lost 1 base, and 5 bases had no gene match. The CDR3 DNA sequence: TGTGCCAGCAGCTTAGGAGCTGGACAGGGGGCCTACGAGCAGTACTTC. It yields the protein CASSLGAGQGAYEQYF.

In DNA form, the CDR3 reads TGTGCCAGCAGCCCCTTAGGCCACAGTGCCATGAACACTGAAGCTTTCTTT. This encodes CASSPLGHSAMNTEAFF. The chain joins TRBV11-2 to TRBJ1-1; D gene uncertain. V gave up 5 bases and J gave up 0 bases, with 19 bases separating them. CDR1 and CDR2 (germline): SGHAT, FQNNGV. The CDR3 loop spans 17 amino acids.

V is TRBV30 and J is TRBJ2-3; D possibly matches TRBD1 or TRBD2 (5 bases each). The CDR3 loop spans 15 amino acids. Trimming cost V 3 bases and J 5 bases, with 18 bases left between them. Germline V gene sequence: CDR1 GTSNPN, CDR2 SVGIG (reference sequence). CDR3 in amino acids: CAWRAGVGALDTQYF. The CDR3 DNA sequence: TGTGCCTGGAGGGCCGGGGTTGGGGCTTTAGATACGCAGTATTTT.